Presented here are 8 T cell receptor beta chains from one specimen sequenced in a study of Graves' ophthalmopathy and Graves' hyperthyroidism. Investigators amplified TCR beta CDR3 regions from RNA transcripts. HTBI primers served in a first-round RT-PCR, which a second-round multiplex PCR followed. MiXCR, run by TCRdb on the multiplex PCR reads, gives a single entry per CDR3 protein. The data contain tens of thousands of distinct CDR3 sequences, roughly half of them singletons. Sequencing was carried out using peripheral blood. These receptors were obtained from an adult man with Graves' ophthalmopathy.

This clonotype occurred a few times. V usage is TRBV5-1 and J usage is TRBJ1-6; tentatively, D is TRBD1 (6 bases). This CDR3 contains 15 residues. Per germline, CDR1 SGHRS and CDR2 YFSETQ. Between the trimmed V and J ends, which lost 0 bases and 5 bases, there was a span of 9 bases. The DNA for the CDR3 is TGCGCCAGCAGCTTGGTAGCAGGGGATAATTCACCCCTCCACTTT. The encoded protein is CASSLVAGDNSPLHF.

This clonotype appeared a single time. This chain uses TRBV2 with TRBJ2-7; the D is unclear. V shed 4 bases and J shed 4 bases, with 5 bases lying between them. The CDR3 sequence is 11 residues long. CDR1 SNHLY and CDR2 FYNNEI come from the germline V gene. DNA of the CDR3: TGTGCCAGCAGTGGGATGTACGAGCAGTACTTC. Translation gives CASSGMYEQYF.

Worth noting for this clonotype: The conserved phenylalanine or tryptophan is not found at the CDR3 terminus, so this likely reflects a read error. It is unclear where the CDR3 begins or ends on the DNA, so no DNA is shown, and the CDR3 is as TCRdb lists it. The gene calls are TRBV15 and TRBJ2-7. The CDR3 is 11 amino acids long, termini counted. Germline lookup yields CDR1 LNHNV and CDR2 YYDKDF (reference sequence). CDR3 protein: CATSRDVGHDD.

This chain links TRBV20-1 with TRBJ2-2; 9 bases align to TRBD2. V dropped 5 bases and J dropped 8; count of bases not matched to a gene: 3. CDR3 length equals 12 residues. Germline lookup yields CDR1 DFQATT and CDR2 SNEGSKA (reference sequence). CDR3 sequence (DNA): TGCAGTGCTTCTGGACTAGCGGGGGAGCTGTTTTTT. Encoded protein: CSASGLAGELFF.

In this sample, this clonotype turned up many times. The V gene is TRBV5-4, the J gene TRBJ2-5; 10 nucleotides align to TRBD2. V trimming: 6 bases; J trimming: 2 bases; junction bases outside the gene matches: 7. This CDR3 is 15 amino acids long. The germline gives CDR1 SGHNT, CDR2 YYREEE (reference sequence). CDR3 DNA sequence: TGTGCCAGCACCAATAAACTAGCGGGGCAAGAGACCCAGTACTTC. Amino acids: CASTNKLAGQETQYF. Full variable domain (outside the CDR3, taken from reference TRBV5-4 and TRBJ2-5): ETGVTQSPTHLIKTRGQQVTLRCSSQSGHNTVSWYQQALGQGPQFIFQYYREEENGRGNFPPRFSGLQFPNYSSELNVNALELDDSALYLCASTNKLAGQETQYFGPGTRLLVL.

This clonotype has more than one count but fewer than ten. A much larger clone differs from this one at a single base, so this may be a read error. The rearrangement links TRBV4-2 to TRBJ2-7, with 7 bases aligning to TRBD2. CDR1 is LGHNA and CDR2 is YNFKEQ in the germline V gene. The CDR3 sequence is 16 residues long. The J segment lost 4 bases and the V segment lost 1 base, leaving 10 bases of the junction unmatched. The CDR3 protein is CASSQVMRELAYEQYF. The CDR3 nucleotides are TGTGCCAGCAGCCAAGTGATGCGGGAGCTCGCGTACGAGCAGTACTTC.

The gene calls are TRBV24-1 and TRBJ1-1; D possibly corresponds to TRBD1 (6 bases). CDR3 length: 17 amino acids. V was pared by 1 base and J by 3 bases, with 17 bases between. The V gene's germline CDR1 is KGHDR and CDR2 SFDVKD. CDR3 in amino acids: CATSDLHQGKVYTEAFF. CDR3 DNA: TGTGCCACCAGTGATTTACACCAGGGGAAGGTTTACACTGAAGCTTTCTTT.

This rearrangement joins TRBV15 to TRBJ2-1; 7 bases line up with TRBD2. The germline V gene has CDR1 LNHNV and CDR2 YYDKDF (reference sequence). CDR3 length equals 14 residues. J was trimmed by 8 bases and V by 0 bases; bases with no gene match: 4. CDR3 in DNA: TGTGCCACCAGCAGAGATGTCGGGAGGTATGAGCAGTTCTTC. Its translation is CATSRDVGRYEQFF.